This is a list of T cell receptor beta chains from one sample in a study of cytomegalovirus exposure and HLA in healthy donors. Generated by immunoSEQ multiplex PCR, the TCRdb table keeps only in-frame clones and is missing some. The table has 90,000 to 130,000 clones, 80% seen once. The sequenced sample consisted of PBMCs. Source of these receptors: a woman aged 60-75 years in good health and CMV-seropositive. Both conserved end residues are part of each CDR3.

V,CDR3
TRBV5-6,CASSLVIGTGGSEQYF
TRBV28,CASSSGGNTIYF
TRBV10-2,CASRGQGETTGTSGRGYEQFF
TRBV5-5,CASSSTRTGNEKLFF
TRBV13,CASSVGSVNEQFF
TRBV5-1,CASSLDAGPSYEQYF
TRBV6-6,CASSYSEGGTEAFF
TRBV19,CASSMEQTQYF
TRBV10-3,CAISESPGLAGGKTYEQYF
TRBV4-1,CASSQGTRIPYEQYF
TRBV9,CASSAMGTGTGNTGELFF
TRBV2,CASGSNGNTEAFF
TRBV5-1,CASSLLGTGGEGQHF
TRBV7-9,CASSSRTVRGTF
TRBV28,CASRSGGRYEQYF
TRBV28,CASSLRTSGSKEQYF
TRBV5-4,CASSHETGSGYTF
TRBV10-3,CAVSGTSGTTDTQYF
TRBV30,CASWAGVSYEQYF
TRBV9,CASSVAGRTSGHNEQFF
TRBV18,CASAPTGTSGYEQYF
TRBV27,CASSPGGPHQPQHF
TRBV27,CASSSGQGKAFF
TRBV5-1,CASSLLDRVGEQFF
TRBV14,CASSQLPGLGTNEQFF
TRBV30,CAWSGDREGAAFF
TRBV6-1,CASSRGAGEQYF
TRBV18,CASSPSDRGGNTIYF
TRBV5-1,CASRPQSSYNEQFF
TRBV6-5,CASSEAGRGYTF
TRBV9,CASSSRGSGSSYEQCF
TRBV5-1,CASSWGLDTGELFF
TRBV5-1,CASSFKTPGQGAQNQPQHF
TRBV6-5,CASSYMFSAGELFF
TRBV11-2,CASSLGGDGSLNEQYF
TRBV30,CAWSRLAGALDTQYF
TRBV7-6,CASTAGTPVETQYF
TRBV6-5,CASTDRVGTEAFF
TRBV11-2,CASSSGQLGNQPQHF
TRBV7-2,CASSLGGPGITYNEQFF